These T cell receptor beta chains were read from a single sample in a study of cytomegalovirus exposure and HLA in healthy donors. Method: immunoSEQ multiplex PCR; TCRdb's copy keeps in-frame clones and lacks some. The repertoire consists of under 150,000 clones, with about 77% occurring once and the leading ten covering less than 6%. What was sequenced was PBMCs. All receptors come from a woman aged 25 to 39 in good health and CMV-seropositive. CDR3s include the opening cysteine and the closing phenylalanine or tryptophan. D genes are given only for firm matches. Part of the rows lack a size; the others show once, few, many or a class for expanded clones.

d_gene	v_gene	abundance	j_gene	CDR3aa	CDR3nt
TRBD1	TRBV2	.	TRBJ1-1	CASRETGATSGTEAFF	TGTGCCAGCAGAGAGACAGGGGCCACATCGGGCACTGAAGCTTTCTTT
.	TRBV6-5	.	TRBJ1-2	CASSYSRVYGYTF	TGTGCCAGCAGTTACTCGAGGGTCTATGGCTACACCTTC
TRBD1	TRBV13	once	TRBJ2-2	CASSFGQGTGELFF	TGTGCCAGCAGTTTCGGACAGGGCACCGGGGAGCTGTTTTTT
.	TRBV27	.	TRBJ1-1	CASSPTGTEAFF	TGTGCCAGCAGCCCTACAGGGACTGAAGCTTTCTTT
.	TRBV29-1	.	TRBJ2-7	CSVDSGGEQYF	TGCAGCGTTGACAGCGGCGGCGAGCAGTACTTC
TRBD2	TRBV7-9	.	TRBJ2-1	CASSRTSGGANEQFF	TGTGCCAGCAGCAGGACTAGCGGGGGGGCCAATGAGCAGTTCTTC
.	TRBV10-3	.	TRBJ1-2	CAIRDTLHYGYTF	TGTGCCATCAGGGACACCCTTCACTATGGCTACACCTTC
.	TRBV9	.	TRBJ1-3	CASSGPGGVSGNTIYF	TGTGCCAGCAGCGGGCCCGGGGGGGTCTCTGGAAACACCATATATTTT
.	TRBV7-2	.	TRBJ2-5	CASSLFDVIGGETQYF	TGTGCCAGCAGCTTATTCGACGTAATAGGAGGAGAGACCCAGTACTTC
TRBD1	TRBV9	few	TRBJ1-2	CASTMDRGRGFDGYTF	TGTGCCAGCACCATGGACAGGGGGCGAGGATTCGATGGCTACACCTTC
.	TRBV30	.	TRBJ2-3	CAWSSGGSSDTQYF	TGTGCCTGGAGTAGTGGGGGGAGCTCAGATACGCAGTATTTT
TRBD1	TRBV5-4	once	TRBJ2-7	CASSPGQGLYEQYF	TGTGCCAGCAGCCCGGGACAGGGGTTATACGAGCAGTACTTC
TRBD1	TRBV10-3	.	TRBJ1-5	CATGTGADQPQHF	TGTGCCACCGGGACAGGGGCGGATCAGCCCCAGCATTTT
.	TRBV7-9	.	TRBJ2-1	CASSPTLDNQQFF	TGTGCCAGCAGCCCTACCTTAGACAACCAGCAGTTCTTC
.	TRBV6-5	few	TRBJ2-5	CASSLGGGALETQYF	TGTGCCAGCAGTTTAGGAGGGGGGGCCTTGGAGACCCAGTACTTC
TRBD2	TRBV29-1	.	TRBJ2-3	CSLTWAGGITDTQYF	TGCAGCTTGACTTGGGCGGGAGGGATCACAGATACGCAGTATTTT
.	TRBV5-8	.	TRBJ2-7	CASTQRTVSSYEQYF	TGTGCCAGCACCCAGAGGACAGTAAGCTCCTACGAGCAGTACTTC
.	TRBV6-5	.	TRBJ1-1	CASSYSKGATTEAFF	TGTGCCAGCAGTTACTCGAAAGGGGCAACCACTGAAGCTTTCTTT
TRBD2	TRBV5-1	.	TRBJ2-3	CASSFGLAGDTDTQYF	TGCGCCAGCAGCTTCGGACTAGCGGGAGACACAGATACGCAGTATTTT
.	TRBV5-1	few	TRBJ1-5	CASSLEGESNQPQHF	TGCGCCAGCAGCTTGGAGGGGGAAAGCAATCAGCCCCAGCATTTT
TRBD1	TRBV5-4	.	TRBJ2-7	CASSTKQGNNEQYF	TGTGCCAGCAGCACCAAACAGGGGAACAACGAGCAGTACTTC
.	TRBV6-5	.	TRBJ1-1	CASRRRQNTEAFF	TGTGCCAGCAGGCGTCGACAGAACACTGAAGCTTTCTTT
TRBD1	TRBV4-2	.	TRBJ2-6	CASSRSGQGAPDLTF	TGTGCCAGCAGTAGGTCGGGACAGGGGGCCCCGGACCTGACTTTC
TRBD2	TRBV10-3	.	TRBJ2-5	CAISDSWGSGREAETQYF	TGTGCCATCAGTGACAGCTGGGGTAGCGGGAGGGAGGCAGAGACCCAGTACTTC
TRBD2	TRBV11-2	.	TRBJ2-1	CASSTTRLAGVSYNEQFF	TGTGCCAGCAGCACAACGCGACTAGCGGGAGTGTCCTACAATGAGCAGTTCTTC
.	TRBV18	.	TRBJ2-7	CASSPIDRFYEQYF	TGTGCCAGCTCACCAATTGACAGATTTTACGAGCAGTACTTC
TRBD1	TRBV6-5	.	TRBJ1-2	CASSSGQGTYGYTF	TGTGCCAGCAGCTCGGGACAGGGGACCTATGGCTACACCTTC